This passage covers 24 T cell receptor beta chains from one sample sequenced in a study of T cells in Graves' hyperthyroidism and ophthalmopathy. RNA transcripts gave rise to amplified TCR beta CDR3 regions. First-round RT-PCR with HTBI primers amplified the TCR CDR3 region. TCRdb recomputed calls from the multiplex PCR reads with MiXCR, one row per CDR3 protein. The repertoire holds roughly 580,000 distinct CDR3 sequences, approximately 15% seen once, with approximately 5.7% in the top ten. Sequenced input: blood. The receptors stem from a woman in her 30s with Graves' hyperthyroidism that later progressed to Graves' ophthalmopathy.

This clonotype showed up just a few times. CDR3 residues: CASSSLGRTPNNYGYTF. The CDR3 DNA reads as TGTGCCAGCAGCTCCCTGGGCAGGACACCTAATAACTATGGCTACACCTTC. This chain connects TRBV7-8 to TRBJ1-2; D is possibly TRBD1 (5 bases). Germline V gene data show CDR1 as SGHVS and CDR2 as FQNEAQ. The V gene lost 4 bases and the J gene lost 1 base, with 19 bases spanning the gap. The CDR3 spans 17 residues.

This clonotype was picked up a small number of times. The chain has TRBV9 and TRBJ2-6, with a possible D match to TRBD2 (5 bases). This CDR3 contains 17 residues. V lost 4 bases, J lost 0 bases, and 14 bases lay in between. The V gene's germline CDR1 is SGDLS and CDR2 YYNGEE. This chain's CDR3 is CASSTRRTLSGANVLTF. For the CDR3, the DNA is TGTGCCAGCAGCACCCGACGGACTCTCTCTGGGGCCAACGTCCTGACTTTC.

This clonotype was observed many times. V usage is TRBV20-1 and J usage is TRBJ2-3, with 11 bases fitting TRBD2. The CDR3 length is 16 residues. V shed 5 bases, J shed 1 base, and the junction held 8 bases outside the gene matches. Germline V gene sequence: CDR1 DFQATT, CDR2 SNEGSKA (reference sequence). CDR3 sequence reads: CSADLSGRAGTDTQYF. The CDR3 nucleotides are TGCAGTGCTGACCTTAGCGGGAGGGCGGGCACAGATACGCAGTATTTT.

This clonotype was detected a few times. A much larger clone differs from this one at a single base, so this may be a read error. The chain combines TRBV2 with TRBJ2-7, with 9 bases matching TRBD2. The CDR3 consists of 15 residues. V gave up 8 bases and J gave up 5 bases; unmatched junction bases: 13. Germline values: CDR1 SNHLY, CDR2 FYNNEI. The CDR3 nucleotides read TGTGCCAGCGGGGCTGGGCCTAGCGGGATAAACGAGCAGTACTTC. This gives the protein CASGAGPSGINEQYF.

The chain is built from TRBV2 and TRBJ1-3; weak D call: TRBD1 (5 bases). Germline V gives CDR1 SNHLY, CDR2 FYNNEI. The length of the CDR3 is 16 residues. Between the trimmed V and J ends, which lost 4 bases and 0 bases, there was a span of 13 bases. This CDR3 is CASSGGGPSSGNTIYF. DNA for the CDR3: TGTGCCAGCAGTGGGGGCGGTCCCAGCTCTGGAAACACCATATATTTT.

This clonotype was counted many times. J is TRBJ2-2 and V is TRBV2, with 12 bases fitting TRBD2. Unmatched junction bases numbered 10, after V lost 7 bases and J lost 7 bases. Germline V gene data show CDR1 as SNHLY and CDR2 as FYNNEI. This CDR3 contains 16 residues. This CDR3 reads CASTTTSGSSNGELFF. In DNA form, the CDR3 reads TGTGCCAGCACCACGACTAGCGGGAGCTCAAACGGGGAGCTGTTTTTT.

The chain has TRBV20-1 and TRBJ1-4; no definite D call. Germline assignment: CDR1 DFQATT and CDR2 SNEGSKA (reference sequence). The CDR3 covers 13 residues. Between the trimmed V and J ends, which lost 6 bases and 8 bases, there was a span of 16 bases. The chain's CDR3 is CSAARGSGEKLFF. CDR3 bases: TGCAGTGCGGCACGGGGATCCGGGGAAAAACTGTTTTTT.

For this clonotype: Germline is not matched at one junction end, which may reflect a read error. This chain joins TRBV7-9 and TRBJ1-4, with D possibly being TRBD1 (6 bases). This CDR3 has 15 residues. Germline V CDR1 and CDR2: SEHNR, FQNEAQ (reference sequence). The CDR3: CASSTSIGGNGKLFF. The DNA of the CDR3 is TGTGCCAGCAGCACTTCTATAGGGGGGAATGGAAAACTGTTTTTT. The variable domain in full, completed from reference TRBV7-9 and TRBJ1-4, reads DTGVSQNPRHKITKRGQNVTFRCDPISEHNRLYWYRQTLGQGPEFLTYFQNEAQLEKSRLLSDRFSAERPKGSFSTLEIQRTEQGDSAMYLCASSTSIGGNGKLFFGSGTQLSVL.

About this clonotype itself: A read error is possible here, since a much larger clone lies one base away. The rearrangement uses TRBV10-3 and TRBJ2-7; TRBD1 is a possible D gene (5 bases). CDR3 length: 12 amino acids. Germline V gene data show CDR1 as ENHRY and CDR2 as SYGVKD. Between the trimmed V and J ends, which lost 8 bases and 3 bases, there was a span of 11 bases. Here the CDR3 DNA reads TGTGCCATCGGGGCAATCGTCTACGAGCAGTACTTC. Translation: CAIGAIVYEQYF.

This clonotype was detected only a few times. This CDR3 reads CASSSLVTAASGANVLTF. The CDR3 nucleotides are TGCGCCAGCAGCTCCCTAGTGACAGCGGCTTCTGGGGCCAACGTCCTGACTTTC. The rearrangement links TRBV5-1 to TRBJ2-6; TRBD1 or TRBD2 may be the D gene (5 bases each). The germline gives CDR1 SGHRS, CDR2 YFSETQ. This CDR3 contains 18 residues. V was pared by 3 bases and J by 1 base, with 17 bases between.

J is TRBJ2-3 and V is TRBV6-1, with unresolved D. Per the germline V gene, CDR1 is MNHNS and CDR2 is SASEGT. V lost 5 bases to trimming and J lost 4 bases, with 13 bases between them. This CDR3 comprises 14 residues. The CDR3 loop is CASSFSDKSDTQYF. The DNA of the CDR3 is TGTGCCAGCAGTTTCAGCGATAAGTCAGATACGCAGTATTTT.

This clonotype appeared a few times. The V gene is TRBV27, the J gene TRBJ1-1, with D uncertain. The germline CDR1 and CDR2 sequences are MNHEY and SMNVEV (reference sequence). The length of the CDR3 is 15 residues. Trimming removed 1 base from V and 1 base from J, with 10 bases in between. The CDR3, as DNA: TGTGCCAGCAGTTTATTGGGGTCTAAGAACACTGAAGCTTTCTTT. Translation: CASSLLGSKNTEAFF.

The J gene is TRBJ2-5, the V gene TRBV6-1; maybe TRBD2 (7 bases). The CDR3 is 17 residues long. From germline, CDR1 is MNHNS and CDR2 SASEGT. Trimming cost V 3 bases and J 0 bases, with 17 bases left between them. CDR3 sequence reads: CASSERPGRGYQETQYF. CDR3 bases: TGTGCCAGCAGTGAGCGGCCGGGGAGGGGGTACCAAGAGACCCAGTACTTC.

This clonotype was detected ten times or more. The chain links TRBV28 to TRBJ1-1, with no clear D. The germline V gene encodes CDR1 MDHEN and CDR2 SYDVKM. V was shortened by 2 bases and J by 4 bases, with 11 bases between the two germline ends. CDR3 length equals 14 residues. The DNA for the CDR3 is TGTGCCAGCAGTTTAGACACTGGCTTCACTGAAGCTTTCTTT. It yields the protein CASSLDTGFTEAFF.

J is TRBJ1-1 and V is TRBV6-9; perhaps TRBD1 as D (6 bases). V lost 7 bases and J 6 bases, leaving 18 bases between the germline ends. CDR3 length: 14 residues. Germline V gene data show CDR1 as MNHGY and CDR2 as SVAAGI. The DNA of the CDR3 is TGTGCCAGCACCTTGGGGGGGGGCGCGTCTGAAGCTTTCTTT. Protein sequence: CASTLGGGASEAFF.

This chain uses TRBV9 with TRBJ2-5; 11 nucleotides match TRBD2. The CDR3 is 18 residues long. The junction had 12 bases not matched to a gene; V was cut back by 0 bases and J by 5 bases. Per the germline V gene, CDR1 is SGDLS and CDR2 is YYNGEE. This CDR3 is CASSVVGTSGGVRETQYF. CDR3 in DNA: TGTGCCAGCAGCGTAGTGGGGACTAGCGGAGGCGTAAGGGAGACCCAGTACTTC.

V usage is TRBV30 and J usage is TRBJ1-3; D gene unclear. Germline V gives CDR1 GTSNPN, CDR2 SVGIG (reference sequence). V lost 0 bases to trimming and J lost 0 bases, with 9 bases between them. This CDR3 has 15 residues. In nucleotides, the CDR3 is TGTGCCTGGAGTGTACTGGGAGGCTCTGGAAACACCATATATTTT. It specifies CAWSVLGGSGNTIYF.

This clonotype was recorded at least ten times. This chain joins TRBV6-5 and TRBJ1-5; TRBD1 agrees at 7 bases. The germline CDR1 and CDR2 sequences are MNHEY and SVGAGI. CDR3 length equals 18 residues. J gave up 0 bases and V 3 bases, and 11 bases lay outside the gene matches. The DNA of the CDR3 is TGTGCCAGCAGTTATCGACAGGGCTCTCTATATAGCAATCAGCCCCAGCATTTT. Translating it yields CASSYRQGSLYSNQPQHF.

With respect to this clonotype: This may be a read error: a much more frequent sequence differs by one nucleotide. The chain employs TRBV7-9 and TRBJ1-2, with TRBD1 matching 8 bases. Trimming cost V 1 base and J 10 bases; bases outside gene matches: 5. The CDR3 length is 13 residues. CDR1 SEHNR and CDR2 FQNEAQ come from the germline V gene (reference sequence). Written as DNA, the CDR3 is TGTGCCAGCAGCTTAGGGGCAGGGGGCGACTACACCTTC. It is translated as CASSLGAGGDYTF. The full variable domain, completed using reference TRBV7-9 and TRBJ1-2, is DTGVSQNPRHKITKRGQNVTFRCDPISEHNRLYWYRQTLGQGPEFLTYFQNEAQLEKSRLLSDRFSAERPKGSFSTLEIQRTEQGDSAMYLCASSLGAGGDYTFGSGTRLTVV.

This clonotype was observed many times. The genes are TRBV20-1 and TRBJ1-3, with no clear D. The germline V gene has CDR1 DFQATT and CDR2 SNEGSKA (reference sequence). The CDR3 is 14 residues long. V gave up 5 bases and J gave up 0 bases, with 11 bases separating them. The CDR3 protein is CSARGRISGNTIYF. DNA for the CDR3: TGCAGTGCTCGTGGCCGAATCTCTGGAAACACCATATATTTT.

This clonotype was detected only a few times. The J gene is TRBJ2-3, the V gene TRBV3-1, with 7 bases identical to TRBD1. This CDR3 comprises 14 residues. Unmatched junction bases numbered 5, after V lost 6 bases and J lost 2 bases. The germline CDR1 and CDR2 sequences are LGHDT and YNNKEL (reference sequence). CDR3 nucleotides: TGTGCCAGCAGGGCGACAGGGATCACAGATACGCAGTATTTT. Its protein product is CASRATGITDTQYF.

The rearrangement joins TRBV4-2 to TRBJ2-1; TRBD2 agrees at 10 bases. V lost 4 bases and J lost 1; bases outside the gene matches: 7. This CDR3 contains 17 residues. Germline lookup yields CDR1 LGHNA and CDR2 YNFKEQ. The CDR3 coding sequence is TGTGCCAGCAGCCCAGACCCGACTAGCGGGTCCTACAATGAGCAGTTCTTC. Translated, it gives CASSPDPTSGSYNEQFF.

Ten or more counts support this clonotype. The chain joins TRBV11-2 to TRBJ2-1; a possible D gene is TRBD1 (5 bases). Germline lookup yields CDR1 SGHAT and CDR2 FQNNGV. This CDR3 comprises 11 residues. Trimming pared 5 bases from V and 10 bases from J, leaving 9 bases between. The CDR3: CASSQQEEQFF. CDR3 coding DNA: TGTGCCAGCAGCCAACAGGAAGAGCAGTTCTTC.

This clonotype was observed once. The J gene is TRBJ2-2, the V gene TRBV5-1; D gene ambiguous. The CDR3 runs to 15 residues. Trimming cost V 0 bases and J 6 bases, with 12 bases left between them. Per the germline V gene, CDR1 is SGHRS and CDR2 is YFSETQ. CDR3 DNA sequence: TGCGCCAGCAGCTTGGGGGGATTCGAGCCCGGGGAGCTGTTTTTT. Its protein is CASSLGGFEPGELFF.